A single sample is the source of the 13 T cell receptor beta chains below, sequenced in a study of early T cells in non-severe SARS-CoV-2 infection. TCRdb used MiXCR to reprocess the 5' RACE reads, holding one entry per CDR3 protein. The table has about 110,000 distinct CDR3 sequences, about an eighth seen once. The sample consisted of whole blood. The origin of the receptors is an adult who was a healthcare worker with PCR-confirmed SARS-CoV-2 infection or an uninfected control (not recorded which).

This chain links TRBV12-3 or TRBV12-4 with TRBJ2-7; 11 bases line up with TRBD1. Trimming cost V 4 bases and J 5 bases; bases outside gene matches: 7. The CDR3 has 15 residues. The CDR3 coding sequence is TGTGCCAGCAGTTCACGGGACAGGGGGGTGAACGAGCAGTACTTC. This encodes CASSSRDRGVNEQYF.

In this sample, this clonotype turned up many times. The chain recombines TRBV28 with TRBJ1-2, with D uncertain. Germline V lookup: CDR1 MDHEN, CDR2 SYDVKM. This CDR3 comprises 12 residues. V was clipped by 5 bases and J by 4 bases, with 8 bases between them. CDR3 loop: CASSTVGYGYTF. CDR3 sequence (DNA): TGTGCCAGCAGTACCGTAGGCTATGGCTACACCTTC.

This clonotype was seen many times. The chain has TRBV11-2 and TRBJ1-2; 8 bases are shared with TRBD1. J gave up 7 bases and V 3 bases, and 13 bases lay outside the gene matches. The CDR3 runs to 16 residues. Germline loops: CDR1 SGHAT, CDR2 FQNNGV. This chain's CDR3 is CASSFQTEDRVAGYTF. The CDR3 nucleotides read TGTGCCAGCAGCTTTCAAACCGAGGACAGGGTAGCTGGCTACACCTTC.

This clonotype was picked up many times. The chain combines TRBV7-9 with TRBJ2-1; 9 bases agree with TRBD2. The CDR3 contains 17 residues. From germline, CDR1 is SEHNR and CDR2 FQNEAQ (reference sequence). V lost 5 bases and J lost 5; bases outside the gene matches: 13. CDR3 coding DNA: TGTGCCAGCAGCCCGGGGACTAAGGAGCGGGGGGACAATGAGCAGTTCTTC. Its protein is CASSPGTKERGDNEQFF.

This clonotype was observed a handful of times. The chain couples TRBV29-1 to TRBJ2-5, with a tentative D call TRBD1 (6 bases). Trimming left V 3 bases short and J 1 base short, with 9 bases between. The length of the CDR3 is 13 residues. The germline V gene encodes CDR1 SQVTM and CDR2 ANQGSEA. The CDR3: CSVDRTAQETQYF. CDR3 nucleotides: TGCAGCGTTGACAGGACAGCCCAAGAGACCCAGTACTTC.

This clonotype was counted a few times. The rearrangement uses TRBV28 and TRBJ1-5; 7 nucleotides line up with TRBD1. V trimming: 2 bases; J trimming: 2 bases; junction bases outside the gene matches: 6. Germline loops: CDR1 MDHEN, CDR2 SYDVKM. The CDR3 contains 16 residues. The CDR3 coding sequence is TGTGCCAGCAGTTTAGGACAGGTCGATGGCAATCAGCCCCAGCATTTT. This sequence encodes CASSLGQVDGNQPQHF.

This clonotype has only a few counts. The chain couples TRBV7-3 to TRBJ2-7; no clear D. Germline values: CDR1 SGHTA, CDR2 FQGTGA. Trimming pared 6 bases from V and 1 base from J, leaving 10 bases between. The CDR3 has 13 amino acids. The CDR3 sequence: CASRSGASYEQYF. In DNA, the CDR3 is TGTGCCAGCAGGTCAGGAGCTTCCTACGAGCAGTACTTC. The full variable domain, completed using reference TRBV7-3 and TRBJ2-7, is GAGVSQTPSNKVTEKGKYVELRCDPISGHTALYWYRQSLGQGPEFLIYFQGTGAADDSGLPNDRFFAVRPEGSVSTLKIQRTERGDSAVYLCASRSGASYEQYFGPGTRLTVT.

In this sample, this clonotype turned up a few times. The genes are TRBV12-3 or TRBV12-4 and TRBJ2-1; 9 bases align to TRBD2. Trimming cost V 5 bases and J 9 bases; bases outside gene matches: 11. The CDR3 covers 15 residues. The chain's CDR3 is CASSPGAGGLFEQFF. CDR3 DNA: TGTGCCAGCAGTCCCGGGGCGGGAGGGCTCTTTGAGCAGTTCTTC.

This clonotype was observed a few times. The CDR3 is CASSLDGTSGGGNEQFF. CDR3 bases: TGTGCCAGCAGCTTAGACGGGACTAGCGGAGGGGGGAATGAGCAGTTCTTC. J is TRBJ2-1 and V is TRBV7-2, with 11 nucleotides matching TRBD2. Trimming took 1 base from V and 7 from J; bases not matched to a gene: 9. The length of the CDR3 is 17 residues. The germline CDR1 and CDR2 sequences are SGHTA and FQGNSA.

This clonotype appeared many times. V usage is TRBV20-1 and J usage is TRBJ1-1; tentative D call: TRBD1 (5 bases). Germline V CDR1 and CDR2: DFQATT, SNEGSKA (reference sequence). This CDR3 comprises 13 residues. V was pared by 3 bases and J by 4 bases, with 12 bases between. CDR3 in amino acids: CSASLGQGTEAFF. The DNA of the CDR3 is TGCAGTGCTAGCTTGGGGCAGGGCACTGAAGCTTTCTTT.

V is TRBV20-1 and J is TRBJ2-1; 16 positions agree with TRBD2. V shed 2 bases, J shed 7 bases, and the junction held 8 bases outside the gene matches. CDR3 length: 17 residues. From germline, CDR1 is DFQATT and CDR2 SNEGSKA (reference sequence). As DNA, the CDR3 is TGCAGTGCTAGAAGGGCCGGGACTAGCGGGAGGGCGAATGAGCAGTTCTTC. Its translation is CSARRAGTSGRANEQFF.

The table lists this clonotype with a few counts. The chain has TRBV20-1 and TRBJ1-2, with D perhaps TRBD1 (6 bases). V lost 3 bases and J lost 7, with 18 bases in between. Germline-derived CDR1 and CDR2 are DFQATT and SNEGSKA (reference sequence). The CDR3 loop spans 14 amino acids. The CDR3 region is CSASPGQGSGGYTF. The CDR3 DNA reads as TGCAGTGCTAGCCCAGGGCAGGGGTCAGGTGGCTACACCTTC.

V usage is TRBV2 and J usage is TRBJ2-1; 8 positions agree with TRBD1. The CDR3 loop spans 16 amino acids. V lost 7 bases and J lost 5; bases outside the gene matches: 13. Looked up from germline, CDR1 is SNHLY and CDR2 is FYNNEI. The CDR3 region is CASNSDRAASDNEQFF. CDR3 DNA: TGTGCCAGCAATTCGGACAGGGCGGCGAGTGACAATGAGCAGTTCTTC.